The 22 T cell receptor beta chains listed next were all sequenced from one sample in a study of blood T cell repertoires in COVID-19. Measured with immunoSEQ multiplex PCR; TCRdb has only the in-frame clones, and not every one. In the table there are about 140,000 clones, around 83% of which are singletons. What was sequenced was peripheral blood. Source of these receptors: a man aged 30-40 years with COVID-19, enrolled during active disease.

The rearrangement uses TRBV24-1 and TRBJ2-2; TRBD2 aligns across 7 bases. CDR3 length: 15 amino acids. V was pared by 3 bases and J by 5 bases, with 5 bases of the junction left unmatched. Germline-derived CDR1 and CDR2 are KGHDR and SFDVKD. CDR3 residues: CATSDPGGITGELFF. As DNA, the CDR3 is TGTGCCACCAGTGATCCCGGGGGGATAACCGGGGAGCTGTTTTTT.

The CDR3 DNA follows: TGTGCCAGCAGCCCGTTGCGGGAATCCGGCACAGATACGCAGTATTTT. Amino acid sequence: CASSPLRESGTDTQYF. The chain is built from TRBV3-1 (or the pseudogene TRBV3-2) and TRBJ2-3; D perhaps matches TRBD2 (6 bases). Trimming removed 4 bases from V and 1 base from J, with 15 bases in between. Per the germline V gene, CDR1 is LGHDT and CDR2 is YNNKEL (reference sequence). The CDR3 consists of 16 residues.

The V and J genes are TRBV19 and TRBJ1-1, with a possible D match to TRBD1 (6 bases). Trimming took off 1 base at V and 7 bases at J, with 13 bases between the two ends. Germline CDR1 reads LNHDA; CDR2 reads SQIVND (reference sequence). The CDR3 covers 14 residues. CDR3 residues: CASSIATATGEAFF. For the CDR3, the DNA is TGTGCCAGTAGTATAGCGACTGCGACAGGTGAAGCTTTCTTT.

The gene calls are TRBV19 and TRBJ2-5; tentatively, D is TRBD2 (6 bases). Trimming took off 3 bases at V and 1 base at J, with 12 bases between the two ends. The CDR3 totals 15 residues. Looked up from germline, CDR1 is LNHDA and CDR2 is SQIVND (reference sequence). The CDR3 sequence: CASSISGTSQETQYF. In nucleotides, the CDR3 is TGTGCCAGTAGTATCTCCGGGACTTCCCAAGAGACCCAGTACTTC.

The CDR3 DNA follows: TGTGCCAGCAGTTACTACGGTAACTATGGCTACACCTTC. The encoded protein is CASSYYGNYGYTF. The V and J genes are TRBV6-5 and TRBJ1-2; D not resolved. The germline V gene has CDR1 MNHEY and CDR2 SVGAGI. The V end was cut by 1 base, the J end by 1 base, with 4 bases between. The CDR3 runs 13 residues.

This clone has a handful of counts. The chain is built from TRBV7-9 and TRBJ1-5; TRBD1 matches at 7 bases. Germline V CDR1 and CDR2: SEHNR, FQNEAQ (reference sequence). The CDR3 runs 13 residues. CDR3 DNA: TGTGCTACAACGACAGGGAACAATCAGCCCCAGCATTTT. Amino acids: CATTTGNNQPQHF.

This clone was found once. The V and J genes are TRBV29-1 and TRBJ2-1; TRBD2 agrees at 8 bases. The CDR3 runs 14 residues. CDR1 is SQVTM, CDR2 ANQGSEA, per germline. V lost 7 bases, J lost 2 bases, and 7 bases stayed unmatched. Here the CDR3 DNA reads TGCAGCGCCCAACCGGGACTAGCCTACAATGAGCAGTTCTTC. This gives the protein CSAQPGLAYNEQFF.

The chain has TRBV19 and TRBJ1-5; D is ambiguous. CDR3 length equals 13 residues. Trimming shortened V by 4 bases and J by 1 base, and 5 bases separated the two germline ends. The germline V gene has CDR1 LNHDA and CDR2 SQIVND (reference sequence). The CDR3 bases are TGTGCCAGTAGTAAGGAGAGCAATCAGCCCCAGCATTTT. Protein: CASSKESNQPQHF.

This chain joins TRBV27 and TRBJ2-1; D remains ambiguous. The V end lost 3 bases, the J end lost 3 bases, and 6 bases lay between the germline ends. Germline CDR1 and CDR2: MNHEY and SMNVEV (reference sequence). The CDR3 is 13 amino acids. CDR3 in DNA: TGTGCCAGCAGTTTGACTGGCTACAATGAGCAGTTCTTC. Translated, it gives CASSLTGYNEQFF.

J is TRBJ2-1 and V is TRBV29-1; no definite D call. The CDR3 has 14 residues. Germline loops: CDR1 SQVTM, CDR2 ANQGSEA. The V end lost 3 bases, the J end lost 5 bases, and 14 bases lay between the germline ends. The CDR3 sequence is CSVENLPQNNEQFF. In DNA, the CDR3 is TGCAGCGTTGAGAATCTTCCTCAGAACAATGAGCAGTTCTTC.

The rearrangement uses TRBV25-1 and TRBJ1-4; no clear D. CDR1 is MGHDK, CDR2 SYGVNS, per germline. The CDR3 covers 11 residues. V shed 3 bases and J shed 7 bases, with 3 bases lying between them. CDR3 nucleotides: TGTGCCAGCAGTGAGGCTGAAAAACTGTTTTTT. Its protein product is CASSEAEKLFF.

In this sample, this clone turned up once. CDR3 coding DNA: TGTGCCAGCAGTTTGGCTGGCACTGAAGCTTTCTTT. This encodes CASSLAGTEAFF. The chain combines TRBV28 with TRBJ1-1; the D is unclear. Germline loops: CDR1 MDHEN, CDR2 SYDVKM. The CDR3 runs to 12 residues. V was cut by 3 bases and J by 4 bases, with 6 bases left in between.

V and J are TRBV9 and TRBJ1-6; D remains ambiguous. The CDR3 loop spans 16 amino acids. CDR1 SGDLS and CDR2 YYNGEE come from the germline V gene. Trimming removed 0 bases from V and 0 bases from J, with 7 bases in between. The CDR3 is CASSVGSSSYNSPLHF. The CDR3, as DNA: TGTGCCAGCAGCGTAGGGTCGAGCTCCTATAATTCACCCCTCCACTTT.

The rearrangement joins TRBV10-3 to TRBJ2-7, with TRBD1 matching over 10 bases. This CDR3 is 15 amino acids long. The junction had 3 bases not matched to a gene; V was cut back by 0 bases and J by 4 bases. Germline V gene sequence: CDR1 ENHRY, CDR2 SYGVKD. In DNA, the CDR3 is TGTGCCATCAGTGAGTCCGGGACAGGGGAGTACGAGCAGTACTTC. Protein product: CAISESGTGEYEQYF.

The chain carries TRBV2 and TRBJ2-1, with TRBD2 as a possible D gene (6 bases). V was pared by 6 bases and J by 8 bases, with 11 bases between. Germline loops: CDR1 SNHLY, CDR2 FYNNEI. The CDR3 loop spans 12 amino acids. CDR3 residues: CASRPGGHEQFF. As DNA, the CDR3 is TGTGCCAGCAGGCCCGGGGGTCATGAGCAGTTCTTC.

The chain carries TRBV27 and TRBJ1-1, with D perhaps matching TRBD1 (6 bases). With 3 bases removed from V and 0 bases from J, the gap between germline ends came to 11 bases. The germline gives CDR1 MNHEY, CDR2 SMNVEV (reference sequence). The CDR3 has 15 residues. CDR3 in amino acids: CASSLTGRLNTEAFF. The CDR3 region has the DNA TGTGCCAGCAGTTTGACAGGACGGTTGAACACTGAAGCTTTCTTT.

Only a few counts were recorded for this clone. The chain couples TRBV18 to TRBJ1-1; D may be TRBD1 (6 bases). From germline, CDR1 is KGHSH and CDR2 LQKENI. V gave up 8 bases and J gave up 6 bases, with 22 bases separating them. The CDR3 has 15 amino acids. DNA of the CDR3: TGTGCCAGCGCTAGACAGGAGAAGAGTCTGCCTGAAGCTTTCTTT. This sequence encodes CASARQEKSLPEAFF.

CDR3 amino acids: CASSFEGLAGMFF. CDR3 sequence (DNA): TGTGCCAGCAGTTTCGAGGGGCTAGCGGGAATGTTCTTC. The chain carries TRBV2 and TRBJ2-1, with 9 positions matching TRBD2. The CDR3 totals 13 residues. V trimming: 5 bases; J trimming: 15 bases; junction bases outside the gene matches: 11. CDR1 SNHLY and CDR2 FYNNEI come from the germline V gene.

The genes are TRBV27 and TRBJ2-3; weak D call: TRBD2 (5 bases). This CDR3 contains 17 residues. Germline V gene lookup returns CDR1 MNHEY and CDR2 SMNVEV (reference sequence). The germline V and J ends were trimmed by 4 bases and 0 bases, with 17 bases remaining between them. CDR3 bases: TGTGCCAGCAGTTACCTAGCCTCAATTCGTAGCACAGATACGCAGTATTTT. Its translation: CASSYLASIRSTDTQYF.

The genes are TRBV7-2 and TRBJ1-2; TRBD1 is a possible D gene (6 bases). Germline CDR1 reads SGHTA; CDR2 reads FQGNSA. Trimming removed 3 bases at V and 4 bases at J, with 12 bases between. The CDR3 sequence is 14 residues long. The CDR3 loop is CASSFPGAVYGYTF. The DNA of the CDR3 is TGTGCCAGCAGCTTCCCAGGGGCGGTCTATGGCTACACCTTC.

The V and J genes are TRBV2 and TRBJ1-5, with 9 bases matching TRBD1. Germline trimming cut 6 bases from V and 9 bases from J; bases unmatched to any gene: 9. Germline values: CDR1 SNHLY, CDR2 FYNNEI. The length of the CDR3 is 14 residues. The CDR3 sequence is CASRAGTGILPQHF. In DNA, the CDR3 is TGTGCCAGCAGGGCCGGGACAGGGATACTGCCCCAGCATTTT.

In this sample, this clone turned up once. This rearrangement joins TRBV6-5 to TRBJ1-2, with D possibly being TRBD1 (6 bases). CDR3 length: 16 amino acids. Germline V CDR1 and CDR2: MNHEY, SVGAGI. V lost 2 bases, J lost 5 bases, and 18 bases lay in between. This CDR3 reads CASSYGLLQGRYGYTF. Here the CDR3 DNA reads TGTGCCAGCAGTTACGGTCTCCTCCAGGGGAGATATGGCTACACCTTC.